Here is one T cell receptor (beta chain) with its context. What it binds is unknown. Trimming removed 1 base from V and 1 base from J, with 12 bases in between. CDR3 size: 15 residues. The data were taken from a study of early T cells in non-severe SARS-CoV-2 infection. As for the study in general: Sequencing was performed on bulk RNA from unsorted whole blood, leaving chains unpaired. Findings and limits, study-wide: Clonotype matching in VDJdb favored anti-spike CD8 responses and did not capture private and CD4 specificities.

Unique molecular identifiers tagged individual cDNA molecules. Each CDR3 protein is one row after TCRdb ran MiXCR on the 5' RACE reads. This table holds more than 95,000 distinct CDR3 sequences, under 15% found once. This clonotype originated in an adult who was a healthcare worker with PCR-confirmed SARS-CoV-2 infection or an uninfected control (not recorded which). Sequencing used whole blood. The J gene is TRBJ2-7, the V gene TRBV5-7; no clear D gene. TRBV5-7 is noted as an ORF with a role that remains uncertain. Here the CDR3 DNA reads TGTGCCAGCAGCTTGCTACCTGCACAGTCCTACGAGCAGTACTTC. The encoded protein is CASSLLPAQSYEQYF.